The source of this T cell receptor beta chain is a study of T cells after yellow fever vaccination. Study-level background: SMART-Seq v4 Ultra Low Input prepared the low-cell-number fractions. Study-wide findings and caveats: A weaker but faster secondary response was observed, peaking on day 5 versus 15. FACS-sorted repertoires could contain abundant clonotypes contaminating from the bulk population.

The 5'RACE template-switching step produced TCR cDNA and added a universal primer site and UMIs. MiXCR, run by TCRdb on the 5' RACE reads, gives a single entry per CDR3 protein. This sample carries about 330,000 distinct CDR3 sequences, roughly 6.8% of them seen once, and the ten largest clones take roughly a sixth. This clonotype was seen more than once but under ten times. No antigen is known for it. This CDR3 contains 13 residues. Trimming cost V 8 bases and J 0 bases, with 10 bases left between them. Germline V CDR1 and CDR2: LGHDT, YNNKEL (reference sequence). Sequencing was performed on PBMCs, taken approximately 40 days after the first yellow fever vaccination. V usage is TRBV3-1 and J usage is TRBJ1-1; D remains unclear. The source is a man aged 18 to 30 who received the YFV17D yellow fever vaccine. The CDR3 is CASGVKMNTEAFF. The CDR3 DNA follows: TGTGCCAGCGGAGTAAAAATGAACACTGAAGCTTTCTTT.